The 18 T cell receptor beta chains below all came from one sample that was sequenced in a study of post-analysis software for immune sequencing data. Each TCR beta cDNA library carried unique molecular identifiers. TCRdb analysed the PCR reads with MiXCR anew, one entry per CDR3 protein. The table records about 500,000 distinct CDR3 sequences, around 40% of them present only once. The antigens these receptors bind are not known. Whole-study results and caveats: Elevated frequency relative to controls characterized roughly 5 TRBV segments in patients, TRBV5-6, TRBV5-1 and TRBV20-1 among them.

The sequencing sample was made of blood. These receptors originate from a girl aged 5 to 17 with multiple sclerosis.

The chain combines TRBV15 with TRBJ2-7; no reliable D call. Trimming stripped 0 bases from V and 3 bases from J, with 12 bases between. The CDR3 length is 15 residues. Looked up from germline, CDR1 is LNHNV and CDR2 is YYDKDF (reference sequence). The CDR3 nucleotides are TGTGCCACCAGCAGAGATGGCAGGCTTAGCTACGAGCAGTACTTC. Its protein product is CATSRDGRLSYEQYF.

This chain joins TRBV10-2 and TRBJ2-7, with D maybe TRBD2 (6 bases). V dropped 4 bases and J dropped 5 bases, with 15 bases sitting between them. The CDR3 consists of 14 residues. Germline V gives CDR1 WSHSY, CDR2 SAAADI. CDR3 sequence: CASSATTSRDEQYF. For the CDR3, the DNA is TGCGCCAGCAGTGCTACCACTAGCCGAGACGAGCAGTACTTC.

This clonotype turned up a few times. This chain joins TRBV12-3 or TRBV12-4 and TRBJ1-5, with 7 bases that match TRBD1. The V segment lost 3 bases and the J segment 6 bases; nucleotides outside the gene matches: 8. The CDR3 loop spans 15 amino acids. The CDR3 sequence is CASSLDRLSGQPQHF. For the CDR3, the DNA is TGTGCCAGCAGTTTGGACAGGTTATCGGGTCAGCCCCAGCATTTT.

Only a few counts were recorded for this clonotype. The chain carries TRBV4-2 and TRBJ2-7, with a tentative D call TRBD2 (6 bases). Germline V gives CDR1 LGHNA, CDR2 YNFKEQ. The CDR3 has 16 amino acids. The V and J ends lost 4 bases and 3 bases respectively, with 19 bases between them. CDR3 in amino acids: CASSPTLGGVSYEQYF. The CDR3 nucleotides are TGTGCCAGCAGCCCCACGCTGGGGGGAGTAAGCTACGAGCAGTACTTC.

CDR3 region: CASSLGVGAFF. Here the CDR3 DNA reads TGTGCCAGCAGCTTGGGCGTAGGGGCTTTCTTT. The chain recombines TRBV11-2 with TRBJ1-1, with unresolved D. Trimming took off 3 bases at V and 11 bases at J, with 10 bases between the two ends. Germline-derived CDR1 and CDR2 are SGHAT and FQNNGV. The CDR3 has 11 residues.

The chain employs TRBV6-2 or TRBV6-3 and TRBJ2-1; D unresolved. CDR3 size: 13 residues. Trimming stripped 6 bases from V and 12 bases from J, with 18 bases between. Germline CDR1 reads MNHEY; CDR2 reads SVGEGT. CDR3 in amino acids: CASRYLPGIGQFF. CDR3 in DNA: TGTGCCAGCAGATACCTCCCTGGTATAGGGCAGTTCTTC.

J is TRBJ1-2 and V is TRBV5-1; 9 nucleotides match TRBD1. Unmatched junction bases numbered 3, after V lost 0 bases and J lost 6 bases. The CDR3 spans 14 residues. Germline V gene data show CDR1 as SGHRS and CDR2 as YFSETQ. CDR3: CASSLEGTGNGYTF. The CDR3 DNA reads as TGCGCCAGCAGCTTGGAAGGGACAGGGAATGGCTACACCTTC.

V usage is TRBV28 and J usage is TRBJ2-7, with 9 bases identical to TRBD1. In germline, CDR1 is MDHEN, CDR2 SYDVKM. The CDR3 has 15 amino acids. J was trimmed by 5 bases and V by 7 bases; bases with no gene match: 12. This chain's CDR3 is CASTPRLDRGNEQYF. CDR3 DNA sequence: TGTGCCAGCACGCCCCGGTTGGACAGGGGTAACGAGCAGTACTTC.

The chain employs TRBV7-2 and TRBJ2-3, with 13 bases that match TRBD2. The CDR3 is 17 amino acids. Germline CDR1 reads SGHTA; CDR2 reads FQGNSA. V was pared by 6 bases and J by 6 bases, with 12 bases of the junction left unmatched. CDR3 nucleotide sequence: TGTGCCAGCAGTCCCAAACTAGCGGGAGGGCCCATGGATACGCAGTATTTT. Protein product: CASSPKLAGGPMDTQYF.

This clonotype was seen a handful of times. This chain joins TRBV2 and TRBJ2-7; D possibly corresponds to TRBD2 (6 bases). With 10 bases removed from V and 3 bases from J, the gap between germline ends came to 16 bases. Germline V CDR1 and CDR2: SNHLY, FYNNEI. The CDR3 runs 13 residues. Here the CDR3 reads CATTPAGHYEQYF. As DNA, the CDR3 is TGTGCCACGACCCCGGCGGGGCACTACGAGCAGTACTTC. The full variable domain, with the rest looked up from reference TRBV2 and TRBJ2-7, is EPEVTQTPSHQVTQMGQEVILRCVPISNHLYFYWYRQILGQKVEFLVSFYNNEISEKSEIFDDQFSVERPDGSNFTLKIRSTKLEDSAMYFCATTPAGHYEQYFGPGTRLTVT.

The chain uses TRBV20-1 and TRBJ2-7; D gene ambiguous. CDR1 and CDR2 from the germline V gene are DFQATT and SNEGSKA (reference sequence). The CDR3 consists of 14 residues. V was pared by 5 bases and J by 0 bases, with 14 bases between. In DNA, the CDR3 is TGCAGTGCTTCCCCCGGGCTGAACTCCTACGAGCAGTACTTC. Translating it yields CSASPGLNSYEQYF.

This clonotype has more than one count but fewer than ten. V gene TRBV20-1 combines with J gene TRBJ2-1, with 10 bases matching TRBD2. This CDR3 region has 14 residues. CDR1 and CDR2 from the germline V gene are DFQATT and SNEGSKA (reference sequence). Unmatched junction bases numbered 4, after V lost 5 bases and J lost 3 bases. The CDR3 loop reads CSAEREGHYNEQFF. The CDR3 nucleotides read TGCAGTGCTGAGCGGGAGGGTCACTACAATGAGCAGTTCTTC.

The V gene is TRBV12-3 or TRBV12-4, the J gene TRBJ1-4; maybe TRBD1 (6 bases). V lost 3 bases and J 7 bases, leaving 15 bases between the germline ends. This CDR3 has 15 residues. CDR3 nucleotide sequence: TGTGCCAGCAGTTTGTGGTCAGGGGCGGCTGAAAAACTGTTTTTT. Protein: CASSLWSGAAEKLFF.

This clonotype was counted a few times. CDR3 nucleotide sequence: TGCGCCAGCAGCCTTCCGGGACTAGCGGGAGGCGAGCAGTACTTC. It translates to CASSLPGLAGGEQYF. The chain recombines TRBV5-1 with TRBJ2-7, with 15 bases that match TRBD2. V shed 4 bases, J shed 6 bases, and the junction held 5 bases outside the gene matches. The CDR3 totals 15 residues. Germline loops: CDR1 SGHRS, CDR2 YFSETQ. The whole variable domain, filled in from reference TRBV5-1 and TRBJ2-7, reads KAGVTQTPRYLIKTRGQQVTLSCSPISGHRSVSWYQQTPGQGLQFLFEYFSETQRNKGNFPGRFSGRQFSNSRSEMNVSTLELGDSALYLCASSLPGLAGGEQYFGPGTRLTVT.

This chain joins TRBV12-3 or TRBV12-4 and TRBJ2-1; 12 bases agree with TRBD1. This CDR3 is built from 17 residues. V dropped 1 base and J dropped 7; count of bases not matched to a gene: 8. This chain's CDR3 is CASSLDTGTGGRNEQFF. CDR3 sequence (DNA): TGTGCCAGCAGTTTAGACACCGGGACAGGGGGCCGGAATGAGCAGTTCTTC.

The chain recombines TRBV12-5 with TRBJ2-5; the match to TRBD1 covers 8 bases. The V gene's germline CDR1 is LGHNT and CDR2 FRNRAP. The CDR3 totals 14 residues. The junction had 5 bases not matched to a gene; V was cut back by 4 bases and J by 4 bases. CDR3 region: CASGSVGQGETQYF. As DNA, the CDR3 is TGTGCTAGTGGTTCCGTAGGACAGGGAGAGACCCAGTACTTC.

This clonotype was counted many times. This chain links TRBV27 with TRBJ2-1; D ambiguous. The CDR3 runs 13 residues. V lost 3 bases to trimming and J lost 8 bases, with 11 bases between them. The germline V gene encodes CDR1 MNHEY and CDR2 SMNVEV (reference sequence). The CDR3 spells CASSFARWDEQFF. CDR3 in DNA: TGTGCCAGCAGTTTTGCCAGATGGGATGAGCAGTTCTTC.

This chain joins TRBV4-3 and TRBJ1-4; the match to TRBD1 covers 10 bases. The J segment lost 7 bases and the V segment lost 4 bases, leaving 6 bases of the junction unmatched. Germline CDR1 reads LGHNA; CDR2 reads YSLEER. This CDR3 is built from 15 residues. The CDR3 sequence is CASSRDRGLSEKLFF. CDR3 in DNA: TGCGCCAGCAGCCGGGACAGGGGTTTGAGTGAAAAACTGTTTTTT.